The TCR beta chain under discussion was sequenced for a study of cytomegalovirus exposure and HLA in healthy donors. Findings of the study overall: Diagnosis of cytomegalovirus status made by the classifier reportedly showed high specificity and sensitivity. There were some 150 TCR beta chains listed as cytomegalovirus-associated.

The CDR3 covers 12 residues. Looked up from germline, CDR1 is SGHNT and CDR2 is YENEEA. V was trimmed by 3 bases and J by 6 bases, leaving 9 bases between them. Here immunoSEQ multiplex PCR was the method, and the copy in TCRdb shows in-frame clones only, minus some. The sample comprises over 200,000 clones, almost 90% of which are singletons, and about 2.7% rests with the top ten. In regard to this clone: Its antigen is unknown.

The sample was PBMCs. This receptor was taken from a woman aged 18-29 years in good health and CMV-seronegative. The chain is built from TRBV11-3 and TRBJ2-7; D gene uncertain. The CDR3 nucleotides read TGTGCCAGCAGCTTTGACGGCGGCGAGCAGTACTTC. This sequence encodes CASSFDGGEQYF.